The sequence of this T cell receptor beta chain was determined in a study of blood T cells in healthy people across ages. Broader study findings: Strong correlation was found linking TCR beta diversity to naive T cell percentage. TCR beta diversity, measured per million T cells, fell in a roughly linear way with age.

Alongside a J-beta primer mix, a sample-barcoded 5' primer served in a second PCR lasting roughly 6 to 11 cycles. TCRdb re-derived calls from the 5' RACE reads in MiXCR, one entry per CDR3 protein. This table holds 1.5 million to 2 million distinct CDR3 sequences, 30% to 40% found once. The donors, aged about 6 to 95, were healthy Caucasians from Russia. For this clonotype: Antigen: not known.

This receptor was taken from a human donor in good health. Sequences were obtained from blood.

CDR3 in amino acids: CASRRQGEVTDTQYF. The CDR3 region has the DNA TGCGCCAGCAGGAGGCAGGGGGAGGTCACAGATACGCAGTATTTT. The V gene is TRBV5-1, the J gene TRBJ2-3; TRBD1 might be the D (7 bases). CDR1 and CDR2 from the germline V gene are SGHRS and YFSETQ. CDR3 length: 15 residues. V was clipped by 5 bases and J by 2 bases, with 15 bases between them.